Sequencing of this T cell receptor beta chain was carried out in a study of Graves' ophthalmopathy and Graves' hyperthyroidism. This clonotype came up many times. The study excluded patients with other autoimmune diseases, uncontrolled infections, pregnancy or lactation. CDR3 size: 13 residues. V was cut by 10 bases and J by 4 bases, with 16 bases left in between. Germline V gene lookup returns CDR1 LNHDA and CDR2 SQIVND (reference sequence). The study amplified TCR beta CDR3 regions using RNA transcripts. The first-round RT-PCR employed HTBI primers together with the Qiagen OneStep RT-PCR kit. A multiplex PCR was then performed as the second round. TCRdb ran MiXCR on the multiplex PCR reads and lists one entry per CDR3 protein. The data show nearly 400,000 distinct CDR3 sequences, around 17% seen once.

This sequence joins TRBV19 and TRBJ1-1; D remains ambiguous. The clonotype originates from a woman younger than 35 with Graves' ophthalmopathy. Sequencing used peripheral blood. The CDR3 is CAIKTGGGTEAFF. In nucleotides, the CDR3 is TGTGCCATCAAGACCGGTGGTGGCACTGAAGCTTTCTTT.